This TCR beta chain emerged from a study of control samples from healthy donors and cancer patients. The method was immunoSEQ multiplex PCR; TCRdb's version includes in-frame clones alone and lacks a portion of them. The repertoire holds under 150,000 clones, with over 85% as singletons. Germline CDR1 is MDHEN and CDR2 is SYDVKM. The CDR3 runs to 14 residues. V was clipped by 3 bases and J by 7 bases; unmatched bases: 8. The sequencing sample was made of blood. This sequence joins TRBV28 and TRBJ1-2, with 7 bases aligning to TRBD1. The sequence derives from a man younger than 45 in good health. The CDR3 coding sequence is TGTGCCAGCAGTTTGCCCAGGGGGTTAAGTGGCTACACCTTC. As protein: CASSLPRGLSGYTF.